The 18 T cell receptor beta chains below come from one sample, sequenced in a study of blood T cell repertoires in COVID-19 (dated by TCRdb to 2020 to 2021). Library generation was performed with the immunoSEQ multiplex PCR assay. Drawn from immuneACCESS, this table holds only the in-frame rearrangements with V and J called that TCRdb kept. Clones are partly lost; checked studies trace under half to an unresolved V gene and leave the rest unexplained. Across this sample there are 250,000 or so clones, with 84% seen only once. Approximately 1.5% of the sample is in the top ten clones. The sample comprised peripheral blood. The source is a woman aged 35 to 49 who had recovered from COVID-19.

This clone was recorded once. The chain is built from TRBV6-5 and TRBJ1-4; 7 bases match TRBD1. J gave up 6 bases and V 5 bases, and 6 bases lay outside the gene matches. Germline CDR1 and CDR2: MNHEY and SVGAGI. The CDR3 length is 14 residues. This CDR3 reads CASSRQGEDEKLFF. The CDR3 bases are TGTGCCAGCAGTAGGCAGGGGGAAGATGAAAAACTGTTTTTT.

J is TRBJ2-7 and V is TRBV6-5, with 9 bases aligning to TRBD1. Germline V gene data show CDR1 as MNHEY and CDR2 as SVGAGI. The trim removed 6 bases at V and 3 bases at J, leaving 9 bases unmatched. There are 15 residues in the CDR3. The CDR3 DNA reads TGTGCCAGCAGCATATCCGGGACAGGGAGCTACGAGCAGTACTTC. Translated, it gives CASSISGTGSYEQYF.

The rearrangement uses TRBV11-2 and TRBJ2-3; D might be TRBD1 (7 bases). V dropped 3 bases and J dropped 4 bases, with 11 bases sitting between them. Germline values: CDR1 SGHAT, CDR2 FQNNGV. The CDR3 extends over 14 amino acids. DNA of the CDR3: TGTGCCAGCAGCTTCAGGGGGGTCGCAGATACGCAGTATTTT. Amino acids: CASSFRGVADTQYF.

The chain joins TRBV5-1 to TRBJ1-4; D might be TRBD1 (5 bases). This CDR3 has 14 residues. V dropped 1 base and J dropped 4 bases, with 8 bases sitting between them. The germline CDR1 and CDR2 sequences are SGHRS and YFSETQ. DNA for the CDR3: TGCGCCAGCAGCTTGACAGGTATTAATGAAAAACTGTTTTTT. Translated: CASSLTGINEKLFF.

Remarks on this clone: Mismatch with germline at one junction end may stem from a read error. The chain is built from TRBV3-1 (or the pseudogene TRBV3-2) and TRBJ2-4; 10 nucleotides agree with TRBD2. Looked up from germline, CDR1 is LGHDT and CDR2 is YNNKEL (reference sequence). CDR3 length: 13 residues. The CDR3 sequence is CASSQTGVAGGCF. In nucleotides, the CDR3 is TGTGCCAGCAGCCAAACCGGGGTAGCGGGGGGATGCTTC.

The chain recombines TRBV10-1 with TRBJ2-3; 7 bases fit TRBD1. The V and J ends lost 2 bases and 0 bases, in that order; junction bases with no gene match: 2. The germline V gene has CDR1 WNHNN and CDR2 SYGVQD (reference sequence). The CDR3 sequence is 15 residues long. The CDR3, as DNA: TGCGCCAGCAGTGAGAGGGGGCGAAGCACAGATACGCAGTATTTT. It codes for CASSERGRSTDTQYF.

The CDR3 loop is CATGGGHLSYEQYF. CDR3 nucleotide sequence: TGTGCCACGGGTGGGGGACACCTGTCCTACGAGCAGTACTTC. The chain is built from TRBV6-5 and TRBJ2-7; the D gene is possibly TRBD1 (6 bases). Trimming removed 10 bases at V and 1 base at J, with 17 bases between. In germline, CDR1 is MNHEY, CDR2 SVGAGI. The CDR3 is made up of 14 amino acids.

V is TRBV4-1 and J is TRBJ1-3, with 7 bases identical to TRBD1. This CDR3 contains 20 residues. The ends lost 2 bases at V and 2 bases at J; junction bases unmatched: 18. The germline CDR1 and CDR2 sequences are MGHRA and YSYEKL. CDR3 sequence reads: CASSQRQGLLMLSTGNTIYF. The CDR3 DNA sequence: TGCGCCAGCAGCCAACGACAGGGACTCCTTATGCTCAGTACTGGAAACACCATATATTTT.

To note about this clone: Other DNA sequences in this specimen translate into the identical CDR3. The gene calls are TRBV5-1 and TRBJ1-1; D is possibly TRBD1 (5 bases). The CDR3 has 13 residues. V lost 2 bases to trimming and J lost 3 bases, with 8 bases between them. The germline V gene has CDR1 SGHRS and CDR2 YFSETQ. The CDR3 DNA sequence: TGCGCCAGCAGCTTTGGGGGGGACACTGAAGCTTTCTTT. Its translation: CASSFGGDTEAFF.

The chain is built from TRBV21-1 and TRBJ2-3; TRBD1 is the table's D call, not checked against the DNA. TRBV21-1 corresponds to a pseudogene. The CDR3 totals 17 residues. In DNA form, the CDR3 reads TGTGCCAGCAGCCCCCTAGGGACAGGGACCCGCACAGATACGCAGTATTTT. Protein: CASSPLGTGTRTDTQYF.

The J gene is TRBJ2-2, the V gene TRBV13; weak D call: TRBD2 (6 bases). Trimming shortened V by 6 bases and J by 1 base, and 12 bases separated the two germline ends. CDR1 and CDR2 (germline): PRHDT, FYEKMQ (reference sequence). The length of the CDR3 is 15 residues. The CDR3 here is CASRRRVENTGELFF. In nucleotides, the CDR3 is TGTGCCAGCAGGCGGAGGGTCGAGAACACCGGGGAGCTGTTTTTT. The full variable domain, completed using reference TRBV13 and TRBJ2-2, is AAGVIQSPRHLIKEKRETATLKCYPIPRHDTVYWYQQGPGQDPQFLISFYEKMQSDKGSIPDRFSAQQFSDYHSELNMSSLELGDSALYFCASRRRVENTGELFFGEGSRLTVL.

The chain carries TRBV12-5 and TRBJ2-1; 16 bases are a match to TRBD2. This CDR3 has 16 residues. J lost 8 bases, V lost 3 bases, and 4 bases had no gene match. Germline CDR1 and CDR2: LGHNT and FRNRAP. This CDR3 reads CASGFGTSGGADEQFF. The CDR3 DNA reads TGTGCTAGTGGTTTCGGGACTAGCGGGGGGGCCGATGAGCAGTTCTTC.

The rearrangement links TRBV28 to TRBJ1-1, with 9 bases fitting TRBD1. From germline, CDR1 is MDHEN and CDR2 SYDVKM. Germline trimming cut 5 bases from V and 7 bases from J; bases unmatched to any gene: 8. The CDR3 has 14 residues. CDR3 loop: CASSRSDRGGEAFF. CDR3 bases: TGTGCCAGCAGTCGCTCGGACAGGGGAGGTGAAGCTTTCTTT.

The CDR3 sequence is CACLGHITDTQYF. The CDR3 DNA is TGTGCCTGCCTCGGACACATCACAGATACGCAGTATTTT. The chain employs TRBV30 and TRBJ2-3; a possible D gene is TRBD1 (5 bases). The CDR3 contains 13 residues. Germline V gene lookup returns CDR1 GTSNPN and CDR2 SVGIG (reference sequence). Between the trimmed V and J ends, which lost 6 bases and 2 bases, there was a span of 12 bases.

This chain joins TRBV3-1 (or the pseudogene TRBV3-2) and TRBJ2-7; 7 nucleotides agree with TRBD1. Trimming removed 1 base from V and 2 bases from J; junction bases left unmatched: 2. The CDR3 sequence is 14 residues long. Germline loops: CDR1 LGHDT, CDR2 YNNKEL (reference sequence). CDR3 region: CASSQGDRAYEQYF. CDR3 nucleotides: TGTGCCAGCAGCCAAGGGGACAGAGCCTACGAGCAGTACTTC.

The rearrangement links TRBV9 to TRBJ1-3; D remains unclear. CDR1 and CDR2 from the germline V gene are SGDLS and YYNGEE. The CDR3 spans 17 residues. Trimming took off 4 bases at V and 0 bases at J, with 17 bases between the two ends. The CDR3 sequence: CASSILPLVASGNTIYF. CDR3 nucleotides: TGTGCCAGCAGCATCCTCCCCCTAGTTGCCTCTGGAAACACCATATATTTT.

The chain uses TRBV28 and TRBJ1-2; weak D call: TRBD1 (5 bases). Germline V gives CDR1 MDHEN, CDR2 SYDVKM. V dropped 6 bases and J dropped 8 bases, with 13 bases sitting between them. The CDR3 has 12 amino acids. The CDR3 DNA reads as TGTGCCAGCAGACCCGACAGTGGCGGCTACACCTTC. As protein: CASRPDSGGYTF.

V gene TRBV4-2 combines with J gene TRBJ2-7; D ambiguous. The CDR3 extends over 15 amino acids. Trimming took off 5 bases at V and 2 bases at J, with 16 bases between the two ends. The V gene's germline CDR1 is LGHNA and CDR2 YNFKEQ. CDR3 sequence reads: CASSSHPHATYEQYF. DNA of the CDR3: TGTGCCAGCAGCTCTCACCCTCACGCGACCTACGAGCAGTACTTC.